This T cell receptor beta chain was sequenced for a study of metastatic and nonmetastatic thyroid tumors. Study information: Across blood and tumor or nodule tissue, repertoires from malignant and benign thyroid patients were compared with one another. Findings and limits, study-wide: TCR beta diversity was reportedly significantly higher in malignant thyroid tumors than benign nodules, in blood and tumor.

Between the trimmed V and J ends, which lost 0 bases and 7 bases, there was a span of 16 bases. This CDR3 has 16 amino acids. Germline V CDR1 and CDR2: LGHDT, YNNKEL (reference sequence). Prior to thyroid surgery, none of the patients had received any treatment. Regarding this clone: No antigen is known for it.

Methods used by the authors: A classifier of distant metastasis in papillary thyroid cancer was built from CDR3 differences (across clinicopathological groups). TCRdb re-analyzed the PCR reads through MiXCR. It is TCRdb's table, rather than the study itself, that gives the V and J calls and clone size. The sample carries 20,000 to 25,000 clones, 24% recorded once. The clonotype was recovered from a female donor with papillary thyroid cancer or a benign thyroid nodule (not recorded which). Some clones in this sample may be carry-over from other donors' samples. V and J are TRBV3-1 and TRBJ2-1; D is possibly TRBD1 (5 bases). Sequenced: tumor tissue. The CDR3 nucleotides read TGTGCCAGCAGCCAAGATATCGAGACAGTTTATAATGAGCAGTTCTTC. Its translation: CASSQDIETVYNEQFF.